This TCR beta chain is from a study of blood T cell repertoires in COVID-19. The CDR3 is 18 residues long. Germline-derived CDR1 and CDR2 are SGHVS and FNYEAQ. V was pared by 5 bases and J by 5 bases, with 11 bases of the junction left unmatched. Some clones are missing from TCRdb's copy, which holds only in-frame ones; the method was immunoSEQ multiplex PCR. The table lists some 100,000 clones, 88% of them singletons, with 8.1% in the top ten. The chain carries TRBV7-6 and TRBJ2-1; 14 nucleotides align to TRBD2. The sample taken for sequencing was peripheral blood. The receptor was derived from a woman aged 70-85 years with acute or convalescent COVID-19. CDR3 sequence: CASSKRLAGGRLHNEQFF. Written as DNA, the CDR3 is TGTGCCAGCAGCAAACGACTAGCGGGGGGGCGACTACACAATGAGCAGTTCTTC.